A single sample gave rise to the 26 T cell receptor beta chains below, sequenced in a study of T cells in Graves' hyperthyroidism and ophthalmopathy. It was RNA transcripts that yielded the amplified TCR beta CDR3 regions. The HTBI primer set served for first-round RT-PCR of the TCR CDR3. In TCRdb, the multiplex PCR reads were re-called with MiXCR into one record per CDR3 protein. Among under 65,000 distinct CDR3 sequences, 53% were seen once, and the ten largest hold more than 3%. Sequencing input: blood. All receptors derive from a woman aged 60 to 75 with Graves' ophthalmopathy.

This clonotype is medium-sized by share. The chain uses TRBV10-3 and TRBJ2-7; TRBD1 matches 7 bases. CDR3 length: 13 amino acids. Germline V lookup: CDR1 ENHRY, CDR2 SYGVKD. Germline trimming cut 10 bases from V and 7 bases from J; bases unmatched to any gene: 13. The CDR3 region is CATKRQGMGEQYF. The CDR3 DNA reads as TGTGCCACCAAGCGACAGGGAATGGGTGAGCAGTACTTC.

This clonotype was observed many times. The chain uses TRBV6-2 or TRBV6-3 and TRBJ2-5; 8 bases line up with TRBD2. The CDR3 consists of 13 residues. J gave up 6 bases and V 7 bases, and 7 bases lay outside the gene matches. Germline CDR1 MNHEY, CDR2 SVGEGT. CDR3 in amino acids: CASTSGLAKTQYF. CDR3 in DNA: TGTGCCAGCACCAGCGGACTAGCAAAGACCCAGTACTTC.

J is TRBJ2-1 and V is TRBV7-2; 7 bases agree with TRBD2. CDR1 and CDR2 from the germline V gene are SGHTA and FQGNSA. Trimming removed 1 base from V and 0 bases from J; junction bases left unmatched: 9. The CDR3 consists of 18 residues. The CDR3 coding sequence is TGTGCCAGCAGCTTAGAATTAAGCGGGGCTAGCTCCTACAATGAGCAGTTCTTC. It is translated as CASSLELSGASSYNEQFF.

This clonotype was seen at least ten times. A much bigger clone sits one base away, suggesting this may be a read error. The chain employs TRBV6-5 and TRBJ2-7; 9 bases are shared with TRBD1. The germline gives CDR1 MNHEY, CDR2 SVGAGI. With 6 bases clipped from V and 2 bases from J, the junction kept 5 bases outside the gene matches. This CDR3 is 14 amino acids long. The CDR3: CASSHDRGAYEQYF. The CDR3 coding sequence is TGTGCCAGCAGCCACGACAGGGGGGCCTACGAGCAGTACTTC.

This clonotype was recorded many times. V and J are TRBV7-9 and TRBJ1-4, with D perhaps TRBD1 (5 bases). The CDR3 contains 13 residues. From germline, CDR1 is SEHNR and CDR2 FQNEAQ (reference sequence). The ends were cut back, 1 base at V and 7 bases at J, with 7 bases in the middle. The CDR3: CASSLGTSEKLFF. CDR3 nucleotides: TGTGCCAGCAGCTTAGGGACAAGTGAAAAACTGTTTTTT.

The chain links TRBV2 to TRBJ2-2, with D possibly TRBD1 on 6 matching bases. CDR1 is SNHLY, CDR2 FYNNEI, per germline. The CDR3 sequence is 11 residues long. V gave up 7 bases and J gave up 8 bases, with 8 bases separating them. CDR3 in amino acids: CASTGTGELFF. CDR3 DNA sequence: TGTGCCAGCACCGGGACAGGGGAGCTGTTTTTT. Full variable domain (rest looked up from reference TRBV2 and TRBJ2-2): EPEVTQTPSHQVTQMGQEVILRCVPISNHLYFYWYRQILGQKVEFLVSFYNNEISEKSEIFDDQFSVERPDGSNFTLKIRSTKLEDSAMYFCASTGTGELFFGEGSRLTVL.

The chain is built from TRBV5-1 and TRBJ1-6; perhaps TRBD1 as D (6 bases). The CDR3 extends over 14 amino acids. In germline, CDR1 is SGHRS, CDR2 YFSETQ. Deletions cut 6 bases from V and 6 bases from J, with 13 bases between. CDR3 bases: TGCGCCAGCACCTTAGGGACACTTAATTCACCCCTCCACTTT. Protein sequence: CASTLGTLNSPLHF.

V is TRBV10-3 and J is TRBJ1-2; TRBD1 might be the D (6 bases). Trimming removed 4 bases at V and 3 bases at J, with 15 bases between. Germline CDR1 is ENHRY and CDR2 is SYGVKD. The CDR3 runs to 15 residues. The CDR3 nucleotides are TGTGCCATCAGTGCCAGCCAGGGGCTCGACTATGGCTACACCTTC. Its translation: CAISASQGLDYGYTF.

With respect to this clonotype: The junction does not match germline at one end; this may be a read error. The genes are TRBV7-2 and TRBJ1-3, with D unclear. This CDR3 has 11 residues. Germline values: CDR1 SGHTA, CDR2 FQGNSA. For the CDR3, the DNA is TGTGCCAGGAGCTTAGGAAACACCATATATTTT. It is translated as CARSLGNTIYF.

The CDR3 region is CASSGTGTGPYNEQFF. DNA for the CDR3: TGTGCCAGCAGTGGTACCGGGACAGGGCCCTACAATGAGCAGTTCTTC. This rearrangement joins TRBV6-1 to TRBJ2-1, with TRBD1 matching 9 bases. This CDR3 is 16 amino acids long. Germline CDR1 reads MNHNS; CDR2 reads SASEGT. J was trimmed by 2 bases and V by 4 bases; bases with no gene match: 6.

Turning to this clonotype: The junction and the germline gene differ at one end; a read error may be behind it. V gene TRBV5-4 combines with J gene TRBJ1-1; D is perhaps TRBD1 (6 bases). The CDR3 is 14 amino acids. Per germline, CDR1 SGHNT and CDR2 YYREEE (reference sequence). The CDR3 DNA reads TGTGCCAGCAGCTTCGGGACACTGAACACTGAGGCTTCCTTT. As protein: CASSFGTLNTEASF.

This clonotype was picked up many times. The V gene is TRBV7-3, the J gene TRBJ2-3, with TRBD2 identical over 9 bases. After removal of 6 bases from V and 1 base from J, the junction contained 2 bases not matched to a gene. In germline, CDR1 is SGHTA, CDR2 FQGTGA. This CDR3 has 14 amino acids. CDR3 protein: CASSPSGGTDTQYF. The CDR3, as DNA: TGTGCCAGCAGTCCTAGCGGGGGCACAGATACGCAGTATTTT. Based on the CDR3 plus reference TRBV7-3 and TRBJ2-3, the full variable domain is GAGVSQTPSNKVTEKGKYVELRCDPISGHTALYWYRQSLGQGPEFLIYFQGTGAADDSGLPNDRFFAVRPEGSVSTLKIQRTERGDSAVYLCASSPSGGTDTQYFGPGTRLTVL.

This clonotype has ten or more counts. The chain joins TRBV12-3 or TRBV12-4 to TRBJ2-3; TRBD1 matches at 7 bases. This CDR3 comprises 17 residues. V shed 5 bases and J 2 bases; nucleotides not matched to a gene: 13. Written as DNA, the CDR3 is TGTGCCAGCAGTGCCGGAGACAGGGTGGAACTCACAGATACGCAGTATTTT. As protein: CASSAGDRVELTDTQYF.

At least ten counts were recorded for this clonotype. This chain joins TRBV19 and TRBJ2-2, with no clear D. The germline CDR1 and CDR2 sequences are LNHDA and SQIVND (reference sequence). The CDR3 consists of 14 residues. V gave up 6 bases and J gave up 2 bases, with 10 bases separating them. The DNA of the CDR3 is TGTGCCAGTAGAAGGGCACTTAACACCGGGGAGCTGTTTTTT. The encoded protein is CASRRALNTGELFF.

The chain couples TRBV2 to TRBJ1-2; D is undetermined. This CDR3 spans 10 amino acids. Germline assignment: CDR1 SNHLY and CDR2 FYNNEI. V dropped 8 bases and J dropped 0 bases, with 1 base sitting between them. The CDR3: CASSNYGYTF. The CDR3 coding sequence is TGTGCCAGCTCTAACTATGGCTACACCTTC.

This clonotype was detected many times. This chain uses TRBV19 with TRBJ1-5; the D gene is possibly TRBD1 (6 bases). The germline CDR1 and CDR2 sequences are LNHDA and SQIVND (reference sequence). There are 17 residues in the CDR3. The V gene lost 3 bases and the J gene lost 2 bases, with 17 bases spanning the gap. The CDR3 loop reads CASSIQGAGAGNQPQHF. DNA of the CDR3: TGTGCCAGTAGTATCCAAGGAGCGGGGGCCGGCAATCAGCCCCAGCATTTT.

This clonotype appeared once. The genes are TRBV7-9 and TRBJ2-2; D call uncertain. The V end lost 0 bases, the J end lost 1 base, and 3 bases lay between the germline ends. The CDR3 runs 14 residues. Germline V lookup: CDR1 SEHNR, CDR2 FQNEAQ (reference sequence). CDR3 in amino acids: CASSLAVNTGELFF. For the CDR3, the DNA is TGTGCCAGCAGCTTAGCGGTGAACACCGGGGAGCTGTTTTTT.

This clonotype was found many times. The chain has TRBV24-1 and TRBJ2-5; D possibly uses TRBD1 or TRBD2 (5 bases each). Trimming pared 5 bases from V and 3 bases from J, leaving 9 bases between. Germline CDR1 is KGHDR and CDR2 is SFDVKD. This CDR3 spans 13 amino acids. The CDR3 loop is CATSGGTKETQYF. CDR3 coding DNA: TGTGCCACCAGTGGAGGGACCAAAGAGACCCAGTACTTC.

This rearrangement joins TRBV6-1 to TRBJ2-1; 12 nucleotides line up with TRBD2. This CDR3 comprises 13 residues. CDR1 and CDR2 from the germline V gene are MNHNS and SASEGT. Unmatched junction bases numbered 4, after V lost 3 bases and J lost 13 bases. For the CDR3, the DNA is TGTGCCAGCAGTGAGACGGGACTAGCGGGCCAGTTCTTC. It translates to CASSETGLAGQFF.

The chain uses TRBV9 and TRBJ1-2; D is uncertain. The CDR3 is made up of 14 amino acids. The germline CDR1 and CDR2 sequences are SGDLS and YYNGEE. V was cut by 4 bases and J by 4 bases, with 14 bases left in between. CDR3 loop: CASSLGGRLYGYTF. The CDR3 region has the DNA TGTGCCAGCAGCCTGGGAGGCCGACTCTATGGCTACACCTTC.

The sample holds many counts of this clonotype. DNA for the CDR3: TGTGCCAGCCCGGGACTCCCACAAGAGACCCAGTACTTC. It codes for CASPGLPQETQYF. The chain links TRBV2 to TRBJ2-5; weak D call: TRBD2 (6 bases). The CDR3 runs to 13 residues. The germline V and J ends were trimmed by 8 bases and 2 bases, with 12 bases remaining between them. The V gene's germline CDR1 is SNHLY and CDR2 FYNNEI.

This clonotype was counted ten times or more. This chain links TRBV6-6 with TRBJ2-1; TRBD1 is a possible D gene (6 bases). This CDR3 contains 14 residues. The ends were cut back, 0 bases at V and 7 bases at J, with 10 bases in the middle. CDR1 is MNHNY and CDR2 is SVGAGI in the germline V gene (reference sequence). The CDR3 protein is CASSYSEGVNEQFF. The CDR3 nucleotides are TGTGCCAGCAGTTACTCTGAGGGGGTAAATGAGCAGTTCTTC.

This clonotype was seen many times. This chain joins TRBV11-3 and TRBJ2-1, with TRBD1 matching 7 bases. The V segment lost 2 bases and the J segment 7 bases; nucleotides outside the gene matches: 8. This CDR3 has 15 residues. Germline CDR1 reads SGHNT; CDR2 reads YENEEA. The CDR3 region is CASSLRQGAVNEQFF. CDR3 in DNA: TGTGCCAGCAGCTTAAGACAGGGAGCTGTAAATGAGCAGTTCTTC.

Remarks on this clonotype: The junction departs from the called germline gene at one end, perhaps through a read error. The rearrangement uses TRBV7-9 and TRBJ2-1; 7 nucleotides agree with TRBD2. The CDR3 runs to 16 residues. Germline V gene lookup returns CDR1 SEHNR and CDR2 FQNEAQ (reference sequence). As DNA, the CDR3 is TGCGCCAGCTCCTTTGACGAGGGAGGGTCCTACAATGAGCAGTTCTTC. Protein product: CASSFDEGGSYNEQFF. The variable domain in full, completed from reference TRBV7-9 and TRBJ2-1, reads DTGVSQNPRHKITKRGQNVTFRCDPISEHNRLYWYRQTLGQGPEFLTYFQNEAQLEKSRLLSDRFSAERPKGSFSTLEIQRTEQGDSAMYLCASSFDEGGSYNEQFFGPGTRLTVL.

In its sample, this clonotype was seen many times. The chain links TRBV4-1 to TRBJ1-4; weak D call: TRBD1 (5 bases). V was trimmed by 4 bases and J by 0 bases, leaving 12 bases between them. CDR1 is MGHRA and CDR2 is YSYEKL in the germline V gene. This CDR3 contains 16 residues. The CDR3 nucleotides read TGCGCCAGCAGCCCGATCATGGGGGCAACTAATGAAAAACTGTTTTTT. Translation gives CASSPIMGATNEKLFF.

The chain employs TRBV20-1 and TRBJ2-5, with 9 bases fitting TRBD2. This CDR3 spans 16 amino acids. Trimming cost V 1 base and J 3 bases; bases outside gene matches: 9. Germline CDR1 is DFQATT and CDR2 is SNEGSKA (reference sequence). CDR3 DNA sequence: TGCAGTGCTAGAGTCTTTAGCGGGAGCCGGGAAGAGACCCAGTACTTC. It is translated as CSARVFSGSREETQYF.